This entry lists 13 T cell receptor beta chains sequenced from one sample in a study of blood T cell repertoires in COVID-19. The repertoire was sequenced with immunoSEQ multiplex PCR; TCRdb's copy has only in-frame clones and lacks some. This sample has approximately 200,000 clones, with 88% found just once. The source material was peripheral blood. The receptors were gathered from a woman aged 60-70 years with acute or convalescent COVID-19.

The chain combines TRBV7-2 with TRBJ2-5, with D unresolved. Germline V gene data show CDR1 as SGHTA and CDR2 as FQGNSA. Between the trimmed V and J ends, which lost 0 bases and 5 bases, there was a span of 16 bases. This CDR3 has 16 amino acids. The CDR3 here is CASSLAWPGVDETQYF. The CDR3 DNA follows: TGTGCCAGCAGCTTAGCTTGGCCTGGAGTAGACGAGACCCAGTACTTC.

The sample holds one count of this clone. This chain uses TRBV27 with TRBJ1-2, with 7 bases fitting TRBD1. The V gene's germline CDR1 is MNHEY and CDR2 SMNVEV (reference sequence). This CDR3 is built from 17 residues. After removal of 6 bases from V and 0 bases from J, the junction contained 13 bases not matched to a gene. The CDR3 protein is CASRPQSGQDPNYGYTF. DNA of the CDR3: TGTGCCAGCAGACCGCAGAGCGGACAGGACCCTAACTATGGCTACACCTTC.

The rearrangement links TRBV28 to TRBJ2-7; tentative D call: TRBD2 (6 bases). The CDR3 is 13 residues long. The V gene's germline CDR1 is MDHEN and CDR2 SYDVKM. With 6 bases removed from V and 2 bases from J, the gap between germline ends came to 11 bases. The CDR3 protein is CASSGGLTYEQYF. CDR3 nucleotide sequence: TGTGCCAGCAGCGGGGGACTGACCTACGAGCAGTACTTC. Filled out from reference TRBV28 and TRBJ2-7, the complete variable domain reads DVKVTQSSRYLVKRTGEKVFLECVQDMDHENMFWYRQDPGLGLRLIYFSYDVKMKEKGDIPEGYSVSREKKERFSLILESASTNQTSMYLCASSGGLTYEQYFGPGTRLTVT.

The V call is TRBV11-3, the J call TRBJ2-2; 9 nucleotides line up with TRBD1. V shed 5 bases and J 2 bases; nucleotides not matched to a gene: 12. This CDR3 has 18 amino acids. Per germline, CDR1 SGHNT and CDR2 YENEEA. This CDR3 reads CASSPGTGSGGNTGELFF. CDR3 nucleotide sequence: TGTGCCAGCAGCCCCGGGACAGGGTCTGGGGGAAACACCGGGGAGCTGTTTTTT.

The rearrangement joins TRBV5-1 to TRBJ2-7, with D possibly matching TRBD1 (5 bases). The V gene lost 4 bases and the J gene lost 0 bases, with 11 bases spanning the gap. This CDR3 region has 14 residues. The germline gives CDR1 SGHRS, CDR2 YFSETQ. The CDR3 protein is CASSPRQNSYEQYF. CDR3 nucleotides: TGCGCCAGCAGCCCTAGACAGAACTCCTACGAGCAGTACTTC.

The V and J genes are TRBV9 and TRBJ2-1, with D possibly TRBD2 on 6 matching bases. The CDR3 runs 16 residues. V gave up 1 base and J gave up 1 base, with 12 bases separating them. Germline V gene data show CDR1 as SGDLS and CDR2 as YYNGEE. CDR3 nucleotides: TGTGCCAGCAGCGTATACGGGACTGTTTCCTACAATGAGCAGTTCTTC. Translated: CASSVYGTVSYNEQFF.

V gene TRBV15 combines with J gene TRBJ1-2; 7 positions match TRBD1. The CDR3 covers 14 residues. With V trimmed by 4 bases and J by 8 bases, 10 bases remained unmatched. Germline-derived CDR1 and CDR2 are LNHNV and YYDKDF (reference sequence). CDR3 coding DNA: TGTGCCACCAGCACCCGAAAAACAGGGGAAGGCTACACCTTC. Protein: CATSTRKTGEGYTF.

The CDR3 region is CASSWFGRAANEQFF. Here the CDR3 DNA reads TGTGCCAGCAGTTGGTTCGGGAGGGCCGCCAATGAGCAGTTCTTC. The chain links TRBV6-2 or TRBV6-3 to TRBJ2-1; 8 bases are a match to TRBD2. This CDR3 has 15 amino acids. With V trimmed by 4 bases and J by 6 bases, 8 bases remained unmatched. Germline CDR1 reads MNHEY; CDR2 reads SVGEGT.

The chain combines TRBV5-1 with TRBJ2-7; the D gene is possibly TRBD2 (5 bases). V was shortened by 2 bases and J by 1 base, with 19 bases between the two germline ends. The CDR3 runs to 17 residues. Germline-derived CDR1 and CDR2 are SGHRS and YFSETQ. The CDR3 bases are TGCGCCAGCAGCTTACTCGGACTCTCCGAGTGGTCCTACGAGCAGTACTTC. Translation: CASSLLGLSEWSYEQYF. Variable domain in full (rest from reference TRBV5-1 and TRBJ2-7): KAGVTQTPRYLIKTRGQQVTLSCSPISGHRSVSWYQQTPGQGLQFLFEYFSETQRNKGNFPGRFSGRQFSNSRSEMNVSTLELGDSALYLCASSLLGLSEWSYEQYFGPGTRLTVT.

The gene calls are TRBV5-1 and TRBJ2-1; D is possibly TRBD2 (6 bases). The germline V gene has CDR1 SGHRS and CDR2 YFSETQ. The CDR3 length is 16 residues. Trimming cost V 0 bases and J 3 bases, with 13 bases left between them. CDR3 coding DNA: TGCGCCAGCAGCTTGGTGGGCGGGACCATCTACAATGAGCAGTTCTTC. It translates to CASSLVGGTIYNEQFF.

CDR3 nucleotide sequence: TGTGCCAGCAGCCAGAAGGGGGCCTCTAATGAAAAACTGTTTTTT. Amino acids: CASSQKGASNEKLFF. J is TRBJ1-4 and V is TRBV4-2; 7 positions agree with TRBD1. V shed 3 bases and J 3 bases; nucleotides not matched to a gene: 4. The germline gives CDR1 LGHNA, CDR2 YNFKEQ. This CDR3 has 15 amino acids.

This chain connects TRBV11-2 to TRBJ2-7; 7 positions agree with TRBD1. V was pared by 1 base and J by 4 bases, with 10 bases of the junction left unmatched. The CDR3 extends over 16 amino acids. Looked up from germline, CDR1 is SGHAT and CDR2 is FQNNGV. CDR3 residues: CASSLGTTGPIYEQYF. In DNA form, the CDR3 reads TGTGCCAGCAGCTTAGGGACGACAGGGCCGATATACGAGCAGTACTTC.

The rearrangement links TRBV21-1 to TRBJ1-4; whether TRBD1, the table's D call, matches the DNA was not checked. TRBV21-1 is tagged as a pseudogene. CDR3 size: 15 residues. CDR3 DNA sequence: TGTGCCAGCAGCGGGCGGGCAGGGGTTGTTGAAAAACTGTTTTTT. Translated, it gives CASSGRAGVVEKLFF.